This T cell receptor beta chain emerged from a study of CD8 T cells in Susac syndrome. RNA, at about 0.45 to 1 ug, was reverse transcribed with random hexamers. Amplification of TCR beta CDR3 spanned 54 Vbeta and 13 Jbeta via immunoSEQ multiplex PCR. TCRdb reprocessed the immunoSEQ multiplex PCR reads with MiXCR, giving one entry per CDR3 protein. The table records 160,000 or so distinct CDR3 sequences, about 93% of them present only once. V was shortened by 7 bases and J by 3 bases, with 7 bases between the two germline ends. This CDR3 has 11 residues. Per germline, CDR1 DFQATT and CDR2 SNEGSKA (reference sequence). CD8+ and CD4+ T cells from blood underwent TCR beta sequencing. Healthy donors, matched for age and sex, constituted the control group. TEMRA cells were FACS-enriched, unlike CD8+ and CD4+ T cells, which were negatively isolated.

This chain joins TRBV20-1 and TRBJ2-4; D is perhaps TRBD2 (5 bases). This receptor was obtained from a human donor in good health. The sample comprised CD4+ T cells from PBMCs. CDR3 bases: TGCAGTGGTAGCGACAAAAACATTCAGTACTTC. Translated, it gives CSGSDKNIQYF.